The TCR beta chain described here comes from a study of shared clonotypes between healthy human individuals. It was at deep level that the assay was run. Profiled with immunoSEQ multiplex PCR; TCRdb holds only in-frame clones, not every one. This table holds 1.5 million to 2.5 million clones, about 95% found once. Positive CCR7 selection of CD45RO-negative cells yielded the naive CD8 cells, and terminally differentiated effector memory CD45RA+ cells were excluded. Findings and limits, study-wide: Represented diversity, genetic and exposure-history alike, was limited by few donors.

Of note for this clone: The target antigen is unknown. This same CDR3 is encoded by further DNA sequences in the sample.

This CDR3 has 15 amino acids. Germline CDR1 and CDR2: SGDLS and YYNGEE. Trimming took 0 bases from V and 1 from J, leaving 8 bases between them. Sequencing used naive CD8+ T cells sorted from blood. This chain joins TRBV9 and TRBJ2-1; D possibly corresponds to TRBD2 (5 bases). This TCR was recovered from a young man in good health. The CDR3 sequence: CASSVEGVSYNEQFF. The CDR3 coding sequence is TGTGCCAGCAGCGTAGAGGGAGTTTCCTACAATGAGCAGTTCTTC.